The 5 T cell receptor beta chains below were found in one sample sequenced in a study of blood T cell repertoires in COVID-19. Only in-frame clones appear in the TCRdb table, and some are missing; sequencing was by immunoSEQ multiplex PCR. Here the sample spans around 110,000 clones, approximately 80% being singletons. Input material: peripheral blood. These receptors came from a woman aged 70 to 79 with acute or convalescent COVID-19.

In its sample, this clone was seen a few times. The rearrangement joins TRBV5-6 to TRBJ1-1; D not certain. CDR1 and CDR2 from the germline V gene are SGHDT and YYEEEE. The CDR3 runs to 14 residues. V was pared by 4 bases and J by 0 bases, with 10 bases between. This CDR3 is CASSRLNLNTEAFF. The CDR3 bases are TGTGCCAGCAGCCGACTGAACTTGAACACTGAAGCTTTCTTT.

CDR3: CASSLGRQGIHYEQYV. CDR3 in DNA: TGTGCCAGCAGCTTAGGTCGCCAGGGAATACACTACGAGCAGTACGTC. V usage is TRBV11-2 and J usage is TRBJ2-7; possibly TRBD1 for D (5 bases). V lost 1 base and J lost 3, with 16 bases in between. Germline CDR1 SGHAT, CDR2 FQNNGV. This CDR3 is 16 amino acids long.

This clone has more than one count but fewer than ten. The chain is built from TRBV3-1 (or the pseudogene TRBV3-2) and TRBJ1-2; 7 bases align to TRBD1. J gave up 8 bases and V 2 bases, and 5 bases lay outside the gene matches. The CDR3 has 13 residues. The germline CDR1 and CDR2 sequences are LGHDT and YNNKEL (reference sequence). This CDR3 is CASSQSPDRGYTF. CDR3 bases: TGTGCCAGCAGCCAATCGCCGGACAGGGGCTACACCTTC.

This chain links TRBV5-1 with TRBJ2-3, with 11 bases matching TRBD2. V shed 7 bases and J 1 base; nucleotides not matched to a gene: 8. From germline, CDR1 is SGHRS and CDR2 YFSETQ. CDR3 length: 16 amino acids. As DNA, the CDR3 is TGCGCCAGCTGTTTGGGACTAGCGGCGCGCACAGATACGCAGTATTTT. It yields the protein CASCLGLAARTDTQYF.

This chain links TRBV11-3 with TRBJ1-3; the match to TRBD1 covers 7 bases. The CDR3 is made up of 14 amino acids. V shed 8 bases and J 10 bases; nucleotides not matched to a gene: 14. Germline-derived CDR1 and CDR2 are SGHNT and YENEEA. The CDR3 loop reads CASGKPGQPETIYF. The CDR3 DNA reads as TGTGCCAGCGGCAAACCGGGACAGCCGGAAACCATATATTTT.